This T cell receptor (beta chain) was retrieved from a study of blood T cell repertoires in COVID-19. Overall study: COVID-19 samples, acute and convalescent, were from the United States, Italy and Spain. Sample material is recorded as cDNA or gDNA derived from T cells, B-cell-depleted T cells, or PBMCs.

Looked up from germline, CDR1 is LNHDA and CDR2 is SQIVND (reference sequence). CDR3 length: 12 residues. With respect to this clone: One junction end disagrees with the germline gene, perhaps due to a read error.

Original data processing: The assay estimated nucleated cells by amplifying reference gene primers. Libraries were prepared by immunoSEQ multiplex PCR; TCRdb keeps only in-frame clonotypes and omits some of them. V and J calls and clone size are those listed in that table; D and trimming were worked out from the DNA. The data hold approximately 98,000 clones, with approximately 84% observed a single time. This rearrangement joins TRBV19 to TRBJ1-2; D perhaps matches TRBD1 (6 bases). The source material was peripheral blood. The clonotype originates from a woman older than 75 with acute or convalescent COVID-19. CDR3 sequence (DNA): TGTGCCAGTAGTATGTGGGTACAGGGTTTCGCCTTC. Amino acids: CASSMWVQGFAF.